What follows are 19 T cell receptor beta chains derived from one specimen sequenced in a study of blood T cell repertoires in COVID-19. Data came from immunoSEQ multiplex PCR; TCRdb stores just in-frame clones and leaves some out. The repertoire includes 300,000 to 350,000 clones, about nine tenths of them detected once, and about 2% sits in the top ten. Sequencing used peripheral blood. These receptor sequences come from a man aged 18 to 29 with active or convalescent COVID-19.

This clone appeared a single time. The chain carries TRBV7-9 and TRBJ2-1; 10 nucleotides match TRBD1. V lost 7 bases to trimming and J lost 6 bases; unmatched junction nucleotides: 9. Germline CDR1 reads SEHNR; CDR2 reads FQNEAQ (reference sequence). The CDR3 runs 15 residues. The CDR3 DNA reads TGTGCCAGCACTGAGAGCCGGACAGGGGGCAATGAGCAGTTCTTC. It is translated as CASTESRTGGNEQFF.

The genes are TRBV6-5 and TRBJ2-3; TRBD2 agrees at 12 bases. CDR1 and CDR2 from the germline V gene are MNHEY and SVGAGI. V lost 6 bases and J lost 1; bases outside the gene matches: 2. The CDR3 has 15 residues. CDR3 residues: CASSRLAGGTDTQYF. Here the CDR3 DNA reads TGTGCCAGCAGCCGACTAGCGGGGGGCACAGATACGCAGTATTTT.

This chain links TRBV18 with TRBJ1-2; D possibly corresponds to TRBD1 (6 bases). Trimming cost V 6 bases and J 3 bases, with 17 bases left between them. Per the germline V gene, CDR1 is KGHSH and CDR2 is LQKENI. The CDR3 runs to 15 residues. CDR3 in DNA: TGTGCCAGCTCTACCACGCAGGGGCACGACTATGGCTACACCTTC. It codes for CASSTTQGHDYGYTF.

This chain uses TRBV28 with TRBJ1-5; D is ambiguous. Trimming pared 3 bases from V and 3 bases from J, leaving 18 bases between. This CDR3 is built from 17 residues. CDR1 is MDHEN, CDR2 SYDVKM, per germline. Here the CDR3 reads CASSFPGEAAFNQPQHF. DNA for the CDR3: TGTGCCAGCAGTTTTCCCGGGGAAGCGGCCTTCAATCAGCCCCAGCATTTT.

The chain joins TRBV5-1 to TRBJ2-7; 9 nucleotides line up with TRBD1. Trimming at V came to 3 bases and at J to 5 bases, leaving 12 bases not matched to a gene. Germline V gene data show CDR1 as SGHRS and CDR2 as YFSETQ. This CDR3 is 16 amino acids long. The CDR3 spells CASSSRSGTGNDEQYF. The CDR3 DNA follows: TGCGCCAGCAGCTCCCGGTCTGGGACAGGGAATGACGAGCAGTACTTC. The full variable domain, its missing parts supplied by reference TRBV5-1 and TRBJ2-7, is KAGVTQTPRYLIKTRGQQVTLSCSPISGHRSVSWYQQTPGQGLQFLFEYFSETQRNKGNFPGRFSGRQFSNSRSEMNVSTLELGDSALYLCASSSRSGTGNDEQYFGPGTRLTVT.

The CDR3 region has the DNA TGTGCCAGCAGCTTAGGTACTAACTATGGCTACACCTTC. Protein sequence: CASSLGTNYGYTF. The chain uses TRBV7-9 and TRBJ1-2; D is unclear. The CDR3 has 13 amino acids. The V end lost 1 base, the J end lost 0 bases, and 3 bases lay between the germline ends. Germline values: CDR1 SEHNR, CDR2 FQNEAQ (reference sequence). The full variable domain, its missing parts supplied by reference TRBV7-9 and TRBJ1-2, is DTGVSQNPRHKITKRGQNVTFRCDPISEHNRLYWYRQTLGQGPEFLTYFQNEAQLEKSRLLSDRFSAERPKGSFSTLEIQRTEQGDSAMYLCASSLGTNYGYTFGSGTRLTVV.

This chain connects TRBV7-6 to TRBJ1-1; TRBD1 is a possible D gene (5 bases). This CDR3 region has 14 residues. V was pared by 0 bases and J by 4 bases, with 9 bases between. The V gene's germline CDR1 is SGHVS and CDR2 FNYEAQ. CDR3 coding DNA: TGTGCCAGCAGCTTAGCGGGGGGGACCACTGAAGCTTTCTTT. Amino acid sequence: CASSLAGGTTEAFF.

V gene TRBV7-2 combines with J gene TRBJ2-7; 11 bases are shared with TRBD2. Looked up from germline, CDR1 is SGHTA and CDR2 is FQGNSA. The trim removed 3 bases at V and 4 bases at J, leaving 8 bases unmatched. The CDR3 loop spans 16 amino acids. The CDR3: CASSLIPGTSGYEQYF. The CDR3 nucleotides are TGTGCCAGCAGCTTGATTCCCGGGACTAGCGGATACGAGCAGTACTTC.

This chain joins TRBV19 and TRBJ1-2; D not certain. Trimming cost V 6 bases and J 3 bases, with 2 bases left between them. CDR3 length equals 10 residues. Germline assignment: CDR1 LNHDA and CDR2 SQIVND (reference sequence). CDR3 residues: CASSDYGYTF. The CDR3 region has the DNA TGTGCCAGTAGCGACTATGGCTACACCTTC.

The gene calls are TRBV27 and TRBJ1-2; a possible D gene is TRBD1 (6 bases). Trimming cost V 6 bases and J 4 bases, with 21 bases left between them. The CDR3 is 16 residues long. Germline CDR1 and CDR2: MNHEY and SMNVEV (reference sequence). CDR3 sequence (DNA): TGTGCCAGCAGCCCGACCGCCTTACAGGGTGCCTATGGCTACACCTTC. It yields the protein CASSPTALQGAYGYTF.

The chain combines TRBV7-9 with TRBJ2-4, with TRBD2 as a possible D gene (6 bases). Germline CDR1 reads SEHNR; CDR2 reads FQNEAQ (reference sequence). V was trimmed by 9 bases and J by 8 bases, leaving 23 bases between them. There are 15 residues in the CDR3. The CDR3 spells CASHDGDREVDIQYF. The CDR3, as DNA: TGTGCCAGTCACGATGGAGATAGGGAGGTAGACATTCAGTACTTC.

The chain carries TRBV4-1 and TRBJ2-1; the D is unclear. The germline CDR1 and CDR2 sequences are MGHRA and YSYEKL. The CDR3 has 15 residues. The V end lost 5 bases, the J end lost 9 bases, and 20 bases lay between the germline ends. The CDR3 region has the DNA TGCGCCAGCAGCGATATGCCCCTCGTTTGGAGTGAGCAGTTCTTC. Translated, it gives CASSDMPLVWSEQFF.

This chain's CDR3 is CASGLGTGNEKLFF. The CDR3 nucleotides read TGTGCTAGTGGTTTGGGGACGGGAAATGAAAAACTGTTTTTT. The rearrangement links TRBV12-5 to TRBJ1-4; D call uncertain. The CDR3 loop spans 14 amino acids. The germline V gene has CDR1 LGHNT and CDR2 FRNRAP. Trimming left V 1 base short and J 5 bases short, with 8 bases between.

This rearrangement joins TRBV19 to TRBJ1-5, with a weak D call TRBD1 (6 bases). The CDR3 runs to 13 residues. V was clipped by 3 bases and J by 7 bases, with 10 bases between them. Germline loops: CDR1 LNHDA, CDR2 SQIVND (reference sequence). The CDR3: CASSIQGSQPQHF. CDR3 sequence (DNA): TGTGCCAGTAGTATCCAGGGGTCACAGCCCCAGCATTTT.

This clone was counted a few times. The CDR3, as DNA: TGTGCCAGCAGCTTCGGACAGTTTAGTCAGCCCCAGCATTTT. Residues: CASSFGQFSQPQHF. The chain carries TRBV5-6 and TRBJ1-5, with D possibly TRBD1 on 6 matching bases. The CDR3 is made up of 14 amino acids. Germline loops: CDR1 SGHDT, CDR2 YYEEEE. Trimming removed 2 bases at V and 6 bases at J, with 12 bases between.

The V and J genes are TRBV6-5 and TRBJ2-3, with a possible D match to TRBD1 (6 bases). The CDR3 has 11 residues. The germline V and J ends were trimmed by 7 bases and 9 bases, with 11 bases remaining between them. Germline lookup yields CDR1 MNHEY and CDR2 SVGAGI. CDR3 residues: CASTTGTTQYF. In DNA, the CDR3 is TGTGCCAGCACCACAGGGACGACGCAGTATTTT.

The sample holds one count of this clone. The chain combines TRBV3-1 (or the pseudogene TRBV3-2) with TRBJ2-1, with TRBD2 identical over 8 bases. The ends lost 4 bases at V and 4 bases at J; junction bases unmatched: 12. Per the germline V gene, CDR1 is LGHDT and CDR2 is YNNKEL (reference sequence). The CDR3 has 17 residues. CDR3 in amino acids: CASSPKTGTRGYNEQFF. The CDR3 bases are TGTGCCAGCAGCCCGAAGACCGGGACTAGGGGGTACAATGAGCAGTTCTTC.

This clone has just a few counts. The J gene is TRBJ1-5, the V gene TRBV5-1, with a weak D call TRBD1 (5 bases). Germline V gene sequence: CDR1 SGHRS, CDR2 YFSETQ. Deletions cut 0 bases from V and 6 bases from J, with 13 bases between. The CDR3 loop spans 15 amino acids. The CDR3 here is CASSLAGAQSQPQHF. CDR3 bases: TGCGCCAGCAGCTTGGCTGGGGCCCAAAGTCAGCCCCAGCATTTT.

The rearrangement uses TRBV3-1 (or the pseudogene TRBV3-2) and TRBJ2-5; D is ambiguous. CDR1 and CDR2 from the germline V gene are LGHDT and YNNKEL (reference sequence). V was shortened by 1 base and J by 1 base, with 10 bases between the two germline ends. CDR3 size: 15 residues. The CDR3 here is CASSQVSELQETQYF. DNA of the CDR3: TGTGCCAGCAGCCAAGTGTCGGAGCTCCAAGAGACCCAGTACTTC.